The source of this TCR beta chain is a study of T cell repertoires in cytomegalovirus infection. The germline V gene has CDR1 SEHNR and CDR2 FQNEAQ (reference sequence). V shed 5 bases and J shed 4 bases, with 9 bases lying between them. This CDR3 has 13 amino acids. TCRdb re-analysed the reads in MiXCR, keeping a single row per CDR3 protein. This repertoire shows more than 300,000 distinct CDR3 sequences, 34% found once; its top ten account for approximately 15%. This clonotype came up many times. What it binds is unknown. Sequencing was performed on cultured PBMCs, taken from culture after CMV antigen stimulation. The chain couples TRBV7-9 to TRBJ2-1, with a weak D call TRBD1 (6 bases). The sequence was collected from a human donor in good health (CMV status not recorded). Some clones in this sample may be carry-over from other donors' samples. CDR3 amino acids: CASSPGQYNEQFF. The DNA of the CDR3 is TGTGCCAGCAGCCCCGGACAGTACAATGAGCAGTTCTTC. The entire variable domain, with the rest obtained from reference TRBV7-9 and TRBJ2-1, is as follows: DTGVSQNPRHKITKRGQNVTFRCDPISEHNRLYWYRQTLGQGPEFLTYFQNEAQLEKSRLLSDRFSAERPKGSFSTLEIQRTEQGDSAMYLCASSPGQYNEQFFGPGTRLTVL.